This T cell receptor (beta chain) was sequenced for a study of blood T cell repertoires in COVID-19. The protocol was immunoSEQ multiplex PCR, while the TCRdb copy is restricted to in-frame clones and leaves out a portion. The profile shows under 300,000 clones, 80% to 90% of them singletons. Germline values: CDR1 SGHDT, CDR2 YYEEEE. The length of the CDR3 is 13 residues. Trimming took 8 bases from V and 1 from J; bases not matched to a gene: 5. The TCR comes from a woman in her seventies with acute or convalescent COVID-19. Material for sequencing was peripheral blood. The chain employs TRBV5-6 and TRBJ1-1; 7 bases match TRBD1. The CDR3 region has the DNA TGTGCCAGTTTTCACAGGGGGAACACTGAAGCTTTCTTT. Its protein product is CASFHRGNTEAFF.